The sequence of this TCR beta chain was determined in a study of cytomegalovirus exposure and HLA in healthy donors. Study-level results: Cytomegalovirus status, reportedly, was diagnosed with high specificity and sensitivity by the classifier. Rare sequences made up most TCRs, while some public TCRs were found in many donors.

Using immunoSEQ multiplex PCR, the repertoire was profiled, and TCRdb retains in-frame clones only, with some absent. The sample lists roughly 60,000 clones, under 95% occurring once. Per germline, CDR1 MNHEY and CDR2 SVGAGI. V gave up 7 bases and J gave up 5 bases, with 17 bases separating them. The CDR3 spans 14 residues. The sample holds one count of this clone. The antigen remains undetermined. This receptor was identified in a woman between 18 and 29 years old in good health and CMV-seronegative. V gene TRBV6-5 combines with J gene TRBJ1-2; D gene unclear. The specimen was PBMCs. CDR3 in amino acids: CASTPVNLEYGYTF. CDR3 DNA: TGTGCCAGCACCCCCGTAAACCTTGAGTATGGCTACACCTTC.